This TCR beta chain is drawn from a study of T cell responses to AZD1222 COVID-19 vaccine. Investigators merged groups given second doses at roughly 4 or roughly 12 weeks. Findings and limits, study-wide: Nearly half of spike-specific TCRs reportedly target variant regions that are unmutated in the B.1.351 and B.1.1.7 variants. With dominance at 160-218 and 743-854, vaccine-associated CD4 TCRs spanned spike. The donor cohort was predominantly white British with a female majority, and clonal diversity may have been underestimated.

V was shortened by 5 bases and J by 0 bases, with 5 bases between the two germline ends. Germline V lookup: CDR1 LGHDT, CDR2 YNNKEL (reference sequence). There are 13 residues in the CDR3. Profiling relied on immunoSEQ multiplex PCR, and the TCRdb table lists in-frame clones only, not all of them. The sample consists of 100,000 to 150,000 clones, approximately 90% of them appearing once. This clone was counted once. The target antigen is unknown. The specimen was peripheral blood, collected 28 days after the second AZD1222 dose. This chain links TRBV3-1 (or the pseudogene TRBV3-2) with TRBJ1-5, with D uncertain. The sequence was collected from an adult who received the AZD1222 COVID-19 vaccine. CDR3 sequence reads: CASSSYSNQPQHF. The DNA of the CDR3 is TGTGCCAGCAGCTCTTATAGCAATCAGCCCCAGCATTTT.